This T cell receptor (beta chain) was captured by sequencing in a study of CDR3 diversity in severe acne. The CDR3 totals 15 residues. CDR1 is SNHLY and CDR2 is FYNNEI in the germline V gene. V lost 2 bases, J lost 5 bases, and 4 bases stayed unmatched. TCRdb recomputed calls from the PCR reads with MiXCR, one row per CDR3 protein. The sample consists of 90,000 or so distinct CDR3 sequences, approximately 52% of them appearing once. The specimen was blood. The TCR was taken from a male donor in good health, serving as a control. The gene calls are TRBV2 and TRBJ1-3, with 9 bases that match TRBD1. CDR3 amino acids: CASSESGQGRNTIYF. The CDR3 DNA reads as TGTGCCAGCAGTGAATCGGGACAGGGTAGAAACACCATATATTTT.